The clone carrying this T cell receptor beta chain occurred a few times. As yet, its antigen is unknown. This sample is drawn from a study of T-cell memory formation after mild COVID-19. Findings and limits, study-wide: The second-wave clones peaking on day 37 were not confirmed as SARS-CoV-2-specific.

TCRdb reprocessed the 5' RACE reads via MiXCR and lists one record per CDR3 protein. The table records some 350,000 distinct CDR3 sequences, about an eighth of them present only once. Input material: PBMCs or a T cell subset sorted from them (not recorded which). This TCR was recovered from a man aged 18 to 29 who had mild COVID-19 (a few samples of this study predate the infection). Cell type and time point are not known.

This CDR3 reads CSARSRQFIEQFF. In DNA form, the CDR3 reads TGCAGTGCTAGATCCCGACAGTTCATTGAGCAGTTCTTC. This sequence joins TRBV20-1 and TRBJ2-1, with a possible D match to TRBD1 (5 bases). V shed 2 bases and J shed 9 bases, with 14 bases lying between them. Germline CDR1 and CDR2: DFQATT and SNEGSKA (reference sequence). This CDR3 region has 13 residues.